This T cell receptor beta chain was recorded in a study of blood T cell repertoires in COVID-19. Only in-frame clones appear in the TCRdb table, and some are missing; sequencing was by immunoSEQ multiplex PCR. The sample records about 98,000 clones, roughly 80% being singletons. The TCR originated in a man aged 55 to 70 with active or convalescent COVID-19. The source material was peripheral blood.

The DNA of the CDR3 is TGTGCCAGAAGCTTAGCGCGCGAGCCCCAGCATTTT. Translating it yields CARSLAREPQHF. The V gene is TRBV7-5, the J gene TRBJ1-5. TRBV7-5 corresponds to a pseudogene. This CDR3 region has 12 residues.